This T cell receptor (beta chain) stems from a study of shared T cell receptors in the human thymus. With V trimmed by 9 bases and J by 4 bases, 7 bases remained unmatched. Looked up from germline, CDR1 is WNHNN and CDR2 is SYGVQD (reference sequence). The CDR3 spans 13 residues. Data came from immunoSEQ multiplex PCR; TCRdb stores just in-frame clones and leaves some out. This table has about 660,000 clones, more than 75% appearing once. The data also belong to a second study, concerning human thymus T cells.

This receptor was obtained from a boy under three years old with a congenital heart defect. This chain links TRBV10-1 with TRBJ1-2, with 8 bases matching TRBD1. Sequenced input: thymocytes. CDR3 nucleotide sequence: TGCGCCAGACCTAAAGGACAGGGCTATGGCTACACCTTC. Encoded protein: CARPKGQGYGYTF.